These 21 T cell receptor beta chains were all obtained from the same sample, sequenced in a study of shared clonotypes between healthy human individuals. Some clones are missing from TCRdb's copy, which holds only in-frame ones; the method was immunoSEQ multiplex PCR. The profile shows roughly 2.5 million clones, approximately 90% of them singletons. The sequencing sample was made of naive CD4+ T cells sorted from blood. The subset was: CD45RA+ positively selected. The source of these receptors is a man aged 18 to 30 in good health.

DNA for the CDR3: TGTGCCAGTAGTATGGAACGTGCCAAAAACATTCAGTACTTC. It translates to CASSMERAKNIQYF. The chain couples TRBV19 to TRBJ2-4; D is unclear. Germline CDR1 is LNHDA and CDR2 is SQIVND (reference sequence). Between the trimmed V and J ends, which lost 3 bases and 1 base, there was a span of 7 bases. The CDR3 spans 14 residues. The full variable domain, with the rest looked up from reference TRBV19 and TRBJ2-4, is DGGITQSPKYLFRKEGQNVTLSCEQNLNHDAMYWYRQDPGQGLRLIYYSQIVNDFQKGDIAEGYSVSREKKESFPLTVTSAQKNPTAFYLCASSMERAKNIQYFGAGTRLSVL.

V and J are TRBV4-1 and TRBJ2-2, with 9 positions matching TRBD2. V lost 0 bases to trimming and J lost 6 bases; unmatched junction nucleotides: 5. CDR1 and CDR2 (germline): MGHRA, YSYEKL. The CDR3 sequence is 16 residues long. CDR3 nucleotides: TGCGCCAGCAGCCAAGAGGCTAGCGGGATCTCCGGGGAGCTGTTTTTT. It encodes CASSQEASGISGELFF.

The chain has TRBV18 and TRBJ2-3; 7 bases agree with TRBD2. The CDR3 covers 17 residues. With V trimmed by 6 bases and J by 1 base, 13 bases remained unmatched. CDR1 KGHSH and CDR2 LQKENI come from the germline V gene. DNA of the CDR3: TGTGCCAGCTCCCCCCGGGGGGATACTAGGGGCACAGATACGCAGTATTTT. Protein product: CASSPRGDTRGTDTQYF.

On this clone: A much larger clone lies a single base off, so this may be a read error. CDR3 protein: CASSAYYEQYF. DNA of the CDR3: TGTGCCAGCAGCGCCTACTACGAGCAGTACTTC. This rearrangement joins TRBV7-6 to TRBJ2-7, with D uncertain. This CDR3 contains 11 residues. Trimming took off 5 bases at V and 3 bases at J, with 5 bases between the two ends. The germline V gene has CDR1 SGHVS and CDR2 FNYEAQ.

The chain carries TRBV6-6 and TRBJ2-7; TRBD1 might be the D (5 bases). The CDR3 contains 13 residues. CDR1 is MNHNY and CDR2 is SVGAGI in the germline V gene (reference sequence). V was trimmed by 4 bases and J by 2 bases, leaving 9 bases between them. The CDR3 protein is CASSSRAAYEQYF. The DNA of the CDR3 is TGTGCCAGCAGTTCCAGGGCTGCCTACGAGCAGTACTTC.

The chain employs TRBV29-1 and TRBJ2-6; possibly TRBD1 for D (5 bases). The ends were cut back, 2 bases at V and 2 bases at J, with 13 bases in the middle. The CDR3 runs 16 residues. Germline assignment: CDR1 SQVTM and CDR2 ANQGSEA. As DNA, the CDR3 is TGCAGCGTTGAATCGCAGGGTCGGGCTGGGGCCAACGTCCTGACTTTC. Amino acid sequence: CSVESQGRAGANVLTF.

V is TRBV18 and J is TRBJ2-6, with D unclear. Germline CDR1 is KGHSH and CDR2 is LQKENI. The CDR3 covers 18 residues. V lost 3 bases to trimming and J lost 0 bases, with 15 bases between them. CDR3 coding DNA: TGTGCCAGCTCACCTTTGCCCGTTGGGTTCTCTGGGGCCAACGTCCTGACTTTC. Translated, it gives CASSPLPVGFSGANVLTF. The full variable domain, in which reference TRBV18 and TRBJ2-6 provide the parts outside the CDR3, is NAGVMQNPRHLVRRRGQEARLRCSPMKGHSHVYWYRQLPEEGLKFMVYLQKENIIDESGMPKERFSAEFPKEGPSILRIQQVVRGDSAAYFCASSPLPVGFSGANVLTFGAGSRLTVL.

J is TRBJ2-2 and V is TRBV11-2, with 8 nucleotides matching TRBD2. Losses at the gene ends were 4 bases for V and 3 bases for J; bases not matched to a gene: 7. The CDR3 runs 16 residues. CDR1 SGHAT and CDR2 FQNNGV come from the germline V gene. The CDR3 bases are TGTGCCAGCAGCTCCGCCTTCGGGGGGGACACCGGGGAGCTGTTTTTT. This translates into CASSSAFGGDTGELFF.

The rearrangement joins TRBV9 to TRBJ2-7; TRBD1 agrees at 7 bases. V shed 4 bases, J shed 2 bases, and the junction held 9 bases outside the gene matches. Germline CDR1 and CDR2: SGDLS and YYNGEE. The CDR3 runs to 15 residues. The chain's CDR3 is CASSPQGTAPYEQYF. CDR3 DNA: TGTGCCAGCAGCCCCCAGGGGACAGCTCCCTACGAGCAGTACTTC.

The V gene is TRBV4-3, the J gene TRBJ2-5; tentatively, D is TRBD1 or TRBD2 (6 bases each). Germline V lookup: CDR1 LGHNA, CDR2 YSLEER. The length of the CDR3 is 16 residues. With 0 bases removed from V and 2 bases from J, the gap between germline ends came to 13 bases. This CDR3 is CASSQDWRGVQETQYF. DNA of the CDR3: TGCGCCAGCAGCCAAGACTGGAGGGGGGTTCAAGAGACCCAGTACTTC.

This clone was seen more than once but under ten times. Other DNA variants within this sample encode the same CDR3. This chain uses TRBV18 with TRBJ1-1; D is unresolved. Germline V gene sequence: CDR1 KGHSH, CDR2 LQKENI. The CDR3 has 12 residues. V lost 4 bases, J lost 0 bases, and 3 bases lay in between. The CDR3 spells CASSQLNTEAFF. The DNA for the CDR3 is TGTGCCAGCTCACAATTGAACACTGAAGCTTTCTTT.

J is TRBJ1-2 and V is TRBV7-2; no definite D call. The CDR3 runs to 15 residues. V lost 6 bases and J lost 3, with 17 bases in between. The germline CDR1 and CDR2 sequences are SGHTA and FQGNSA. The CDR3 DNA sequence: TGTGCCAGCAGGGCAAGGGTAGGGAGAGACTATGGCTACACCTTC. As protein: CASRARVGRDYGYTF. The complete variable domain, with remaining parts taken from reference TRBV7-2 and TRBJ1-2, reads GAGVSQSPSNKVTEKGKDVELRCDPISGHTALYWYRQSLGQGLEFLIYFQGNSAPDKSGLPSDRFSAERTGGSVSTLTIQRTQQEDSAVYLCASRARVGRDYGYTFGSGTRLTVV.

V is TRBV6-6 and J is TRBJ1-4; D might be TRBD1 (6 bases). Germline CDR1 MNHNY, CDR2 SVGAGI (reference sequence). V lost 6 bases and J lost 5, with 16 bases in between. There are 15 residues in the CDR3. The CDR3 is CASRNLDRTNEKLFF. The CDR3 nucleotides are TGTGCCAGCAGGAATTTGGACAGAACAAATGAAAAACTGTTTTTT.

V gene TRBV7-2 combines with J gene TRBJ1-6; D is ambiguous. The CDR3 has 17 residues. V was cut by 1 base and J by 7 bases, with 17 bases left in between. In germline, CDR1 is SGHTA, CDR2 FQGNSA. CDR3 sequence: CASSLGALGGINSPLHF. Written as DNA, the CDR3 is TGTGCCAGCAGCTTAGGGGCACTCGGAGGGATCAATTCACCCCTCCACTTT.

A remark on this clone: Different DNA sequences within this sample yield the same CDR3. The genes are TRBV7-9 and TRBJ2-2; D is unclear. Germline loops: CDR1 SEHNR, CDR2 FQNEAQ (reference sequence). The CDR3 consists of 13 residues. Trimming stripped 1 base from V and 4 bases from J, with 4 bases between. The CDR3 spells CASSLDGTGELFF. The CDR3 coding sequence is TGTGCCAGCAGCTTAGATGGCACCGGGGAGCTGTTTTTT.

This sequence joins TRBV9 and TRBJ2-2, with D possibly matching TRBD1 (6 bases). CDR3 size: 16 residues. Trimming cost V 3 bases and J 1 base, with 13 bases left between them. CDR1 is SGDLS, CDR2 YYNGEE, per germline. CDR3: CASSEGQGWNTGELFF. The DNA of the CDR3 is TGTGCCAGCAGCGAGGGTCAGGGGTGGAACACCGGGGAGCTGTTTTTT.

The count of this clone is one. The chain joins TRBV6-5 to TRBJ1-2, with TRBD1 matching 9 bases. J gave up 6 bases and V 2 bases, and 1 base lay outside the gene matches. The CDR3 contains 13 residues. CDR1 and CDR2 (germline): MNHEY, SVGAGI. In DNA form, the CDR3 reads TGTGCCAGCAGTTACAACAGGGGGCATGGCTACACCTTC. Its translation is CASSYNRGHGYTF.

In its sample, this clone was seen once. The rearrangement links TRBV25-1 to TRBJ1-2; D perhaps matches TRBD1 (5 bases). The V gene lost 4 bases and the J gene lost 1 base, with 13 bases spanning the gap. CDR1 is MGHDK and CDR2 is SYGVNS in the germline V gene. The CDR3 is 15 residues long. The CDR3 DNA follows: TGTGCCAGCAGTGGCGACAGCCACAATAACTATGGCTACACCTTC. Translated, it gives CASSGDSHNNYGYTF.

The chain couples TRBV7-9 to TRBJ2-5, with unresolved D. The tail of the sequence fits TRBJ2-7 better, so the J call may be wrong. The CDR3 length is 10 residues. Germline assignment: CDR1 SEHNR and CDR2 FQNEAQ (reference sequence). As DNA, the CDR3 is TGTGCCAGCAGCTCCTACGAGCAGTACTTC. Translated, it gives CASSSYEQYF.

The CDR3 here is CASSALAGVYNEQFF. Written as DNA, the CDR3 is TGTGCCAGCAGCGCCCTAGCGGGGGTCTACAATGAGCAGTTCTTC. V usage is TRBV11-2 and J usage is TRBJ2-1; 10 bases are shared with TRBD2. J gave up 3 bases and V 5 bases, and 4 bases lay outside the gene matches. The CDR3 has 15 amino acids. Germline V gives CDR1 SGHAT, CDR2 FQNNGV.

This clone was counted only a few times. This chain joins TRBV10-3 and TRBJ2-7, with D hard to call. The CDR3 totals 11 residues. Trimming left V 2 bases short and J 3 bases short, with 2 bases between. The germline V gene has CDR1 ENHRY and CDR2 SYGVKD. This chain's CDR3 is CAISEIYEQYF. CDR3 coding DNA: TGTGCCATCAGTGAGATCTACGAGCAGTACTTC.